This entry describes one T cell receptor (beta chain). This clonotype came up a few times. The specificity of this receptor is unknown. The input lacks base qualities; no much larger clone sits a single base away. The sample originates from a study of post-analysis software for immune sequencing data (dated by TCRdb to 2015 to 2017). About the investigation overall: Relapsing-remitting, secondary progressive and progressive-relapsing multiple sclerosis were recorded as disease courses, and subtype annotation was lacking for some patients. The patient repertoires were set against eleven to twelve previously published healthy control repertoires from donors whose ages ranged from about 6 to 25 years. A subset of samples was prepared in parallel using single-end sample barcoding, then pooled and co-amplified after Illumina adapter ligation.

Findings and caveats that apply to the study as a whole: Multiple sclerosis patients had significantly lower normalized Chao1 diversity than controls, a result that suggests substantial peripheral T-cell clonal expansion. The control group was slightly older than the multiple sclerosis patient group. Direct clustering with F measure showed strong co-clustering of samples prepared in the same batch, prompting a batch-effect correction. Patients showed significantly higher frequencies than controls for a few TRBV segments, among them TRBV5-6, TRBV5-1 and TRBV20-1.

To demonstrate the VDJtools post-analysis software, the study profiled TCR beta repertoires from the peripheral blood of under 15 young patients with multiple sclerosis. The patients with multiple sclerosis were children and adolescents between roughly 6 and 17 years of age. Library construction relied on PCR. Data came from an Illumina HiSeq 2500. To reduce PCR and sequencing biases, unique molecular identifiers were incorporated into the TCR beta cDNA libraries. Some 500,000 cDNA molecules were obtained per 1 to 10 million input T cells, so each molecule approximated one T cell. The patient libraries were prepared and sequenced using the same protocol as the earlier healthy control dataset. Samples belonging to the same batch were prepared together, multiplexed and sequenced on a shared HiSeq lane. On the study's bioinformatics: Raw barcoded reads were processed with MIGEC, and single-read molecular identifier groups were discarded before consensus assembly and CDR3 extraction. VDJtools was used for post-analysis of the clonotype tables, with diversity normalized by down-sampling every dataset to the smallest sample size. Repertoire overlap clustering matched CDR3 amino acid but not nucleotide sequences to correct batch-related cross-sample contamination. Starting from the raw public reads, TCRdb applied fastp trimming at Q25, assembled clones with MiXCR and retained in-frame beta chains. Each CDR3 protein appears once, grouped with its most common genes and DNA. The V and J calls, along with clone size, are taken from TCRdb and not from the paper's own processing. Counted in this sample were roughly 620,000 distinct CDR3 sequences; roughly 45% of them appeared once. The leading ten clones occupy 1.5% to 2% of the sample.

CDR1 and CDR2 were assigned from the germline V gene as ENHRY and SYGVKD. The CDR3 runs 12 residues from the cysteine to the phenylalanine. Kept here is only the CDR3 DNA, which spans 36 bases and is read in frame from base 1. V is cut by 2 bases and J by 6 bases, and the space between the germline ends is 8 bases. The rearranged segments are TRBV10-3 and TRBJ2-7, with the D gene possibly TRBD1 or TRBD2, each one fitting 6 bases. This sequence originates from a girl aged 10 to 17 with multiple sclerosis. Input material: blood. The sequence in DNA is TGTGCCATCAGTGAGGGGGGGCTCGAGCAGTACTTC. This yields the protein CAISEGGLEQYF.